A single sample gave rise to the 31 T cell receptor beta chains below, sequenced in a study of OX40 agonist ivuxolimab in advanced cancers. The assay was immunoSEQ multiplex PCR, and TCRdb's table has in-frame clones only and misses some. This table has around 64,000 clones, more than 70% appearing once. The sequencing used CD4+ or CD8+ T cells sorted from blood, collected in a trial of the OX40 agonist ivuxolimab. Receptor source: an adult with an advanced solid tumor such as melanoma, head and neck, liver or kidney cancer.

The genes are TRBV27 and TRBJ1-5; D remains unclear. Trimming shortened V by 6 bases and J by 3 bases, and 9 bases separated the two germline ends. CDR3 length: 13 amino acids. Germline V gene data show CDR1 as MNHEY and CDR2 as SMNVEV (reference sequence). The CDR3 spells CASSEYLNQPQHF. CDR3 in DNA: TGTGCCAGCAGCGAATATCTCAATCAGCCCCAGCATTTT.

The V gene is TRBV10-3, the J gene TRBJ1-2; no definite D call. CDR1 and CDR2 (germline): ENHRY, SYGVKD. The V end lost 8 bases, the J end lost 4 bases, and 20 bases lay between the germline ends. The CDR3 is made up of 15 amino acids. The CDR3 loop is CAIDGSEGTPYGYTF. DNA of the CDR3: TGTGCCATCGACGGATCAGAGGGAACCCCCTATGGCTACACCTTC.

V usage is TRBV4-2 and J usage is TRBJ2-5; D is ambiguous. The germline CDR1 and CDR2 sequences are LGHNA and YNFKEQ. Trimming took off 0 bases at V and 3 bases at J, with 8 bases between the two ends. The CDR3 consists of 14 residues. CDR3 region: CASSQEASKETQYF. The DNA for the CDR3 is TGTGCCAGCAGCCAAGAGGCCTCGAAAGAGACCCAGTACTTC.

The chain has TRBV19 and TRBJ2-1; D possibly uses TRBD1 or TRBD2 (5 bases each). Trimming shortened V by 3 bases and J by 8 bases, and 14 bases separated the two germline ends. Germline loops: CDR1 LNHDA, CDR2 SQIVND (reference sequence). The CDR3 spans 14 residues. The CDR3 DNA follows: TGTGCCAGTAGTATGGGGACCGAATTGGATGAGCAGTTCTTC. Translated, it gives CASSMGTELDEQFF.

The V gene is TRBV11-2, the J gene TRBJ2-3; 7 bases match TRBD1. The CDR3 has 17 residues. CDR1 is SGHAT and CDR2 is FQNNGV in the germline V gene. V lost 3 bases and J lost 3; bases outside the gene matches: 12. CDR3 nucleotide sequence: TGTGCCAGCAGCTTTAGGGCACCGGGACAGATTACAGATACGCAGTATTTT. Protein: CASSFRAPGQITDTQYF. Supplemented by reference TRBV11-2 and TRBJ2-3, the full variable domain reads EAGVAQSPRYKIIEKRQSVAFWCNPISGHATLYWYQQILGQGPKLLIQFQNNGVVDDSQLPKDRFSAERLKGVDSTLKIQPAKLEDSAVYLCASSFRAPGQITDTQYFGPGTRLTVL.

V usage is TRBV4-3 and J usage is TRBJ2-3; TRBD2 matches at 11 bases. The CDR3 spans 18 residues. Looked up from germline, CDR1 is LGHNA and CDR2 is YSLEER. Trimming removed 2 bases from V and 8 bases from J; junction bases left unmatched: 15. CDR3 sequence: CASSQKPGGLAGGGTQYF. In DNA, the CDR3 is TGCGCCAGCAGCCAAAAACCCGGAGGGCTAGCGGGGGGAGGTACGCAGTATTTT.

DNA for the CDR3: TGTGCCAGCAGCCCTGCAGGGGAAGTATATGGCTACACCTTC. It encodes CASSPAGEVYGYTF. The J gene is TRBJ1-2, the V gene TRBV5-4; the D gene is possibly TRBD1 (6 bases). The CDR3 totals 14 residues. CDR1 and CDR2 (germline): SGHNT, YYREEE (reference sequence). Trimming stripped 4 bases from V and 5 bases from J, with 15 bases between.

This clone was seen a few times. This chain uses TRBV6-5 with TRBJ2-3; D perhaps matches TRBD1 (7 bases). Trimming shortened V by 5 bases and J by 3 bases, and 15 bases separated the two germline ends. Germline V gene data show CDR1 as MNHEY and CDR2 as SVGAGI. The CDR3 has 15 amino acids. CDR3 sequence: CASSPPPGGTDTQYF. CDR3 nucleotides: TGTGCCAGCAGTCCTCCCCCAGGGGGGACAGATACGCAGTATTTT.

The chain employs TRBV19 and TRBJ1-2; D ambiguous. With 7 bases removed from V and 4 bases from J, the gap between germline ends came to 16 bases. The CDR3 covers 14 residues. Germline loops: CDR1 LNHDA, CDR2 SQIVND (reference sequence). Here the CDR3 reads CASKPWELIYGYTF. CDR3 DNA sequence: TGTGCCAGTAAACCCTGGGAGTTGATCTATGGCTACACCTTC.

This clone has more than one count but fewer than ten. The rearrangement links TRBV30 to TRBJ2-3, with TRBD1 matching over 8 bases. The CDR3 consists of 15 residues. CDR1 is GTSNPN, CDR2 SVGIG, per germline (reference sequence). The V segment lost 1 base and the J segment 0 bases; nucleotides outside the gene matches: 3. Here the CDR3 reads CAWSEGQVSTDTQYF. Written as DNA, the CDR3 is TGTGCCTGGAGTGAGGGACAGGTTAGCACAGATACGCAGTATTTT.

In its sample, this clone was seen once. This chain connects TRBV7-9 to TRBJ1-2, with a tentative D call TRBD1 (5 bases). V lost 4 bases to trimming and J lost 1 base, with 13 bases between them. CDR1 is SEHNR, CDR2 FQNEAQ, per germline (reference sequence). This CDR3 has 15 residues. CDR3 in amino acids: CASSSRQNDNYGYTF. CDR3 nucleotides: TGTGCCAGCAGCTCCCGACAGAACGATAACTATGGCTACACCTTC.

This sequence joins TRBV5-4 and TRBJ1-1; D is unclear. CDR1 SGHNT and CDR2 YYREEE come from the germline V gene (reference sequence). This CDR3 is built from 14 residues. With 4 bases removed from V and 1 base from J, the gap between germline ends came to 11 bases. This chain's CDR3 is CASSLFPTNTEAFF. The DNA for the CDR3 is TGTGCCAGCAGCCTCTTCCCCACGAACACTGAAGCTTTCTTT.

The count of this clone is one. The chain employs TRBV15 and TRBJ1-2; 7 nucleotides line up with TRBD1. J gave up 4 bases and V 3 bases, and 11 bases lay outside the gene matches. Germline CDR1 is LNHNV and CDR2 is YYDKDF (reference sequence). The CDR3 runs 16 residues. The CDR3 coding sequence is TGTGCCACCAGCAGTTCCCAAGTGGGACAGCTCTATGGCTACACCTTC. This gives the protein CATSSSQVGQLYGYTF.

The V and J genes are TRBV7-2 and TRBJ1-2; D not certain. Looked up from germline, CDR1 is SGHTA and CDR2 is FQGNSA. V was pared by 5 bases and J by 1 base, with 17 bases between. This CDR3 has 16 amino acids. CDR3 region: CASSPQGSLVNYGYTF. In DNA form, the CDR3 reads TGTGCCAGCAGCCCTCAAGGCAGCTTGGTTAACTATGGCTACACCTTC.

Here the CDR3 reads CASSLSSSYEQYF. DNA for the CDR3: TGTGCCAGCAGTTTATCCAGTTCCTACGAGCAGTACTTC. V and J are TRBV28 and TRBJ2-7; D is unresolved. CDR1 and CDR2 (germline): MDHEN, SYDVKM. The CDR3 totals 13 residues. The V end lost 1 base, the J end lost 1 base, and 5 bases lay between the germline ends.

This clone was recorded only once. The J gene is TRBJ2-7, the V gene TRBV5-1; no clear D gene. The CDR3 is 15 amino acids. In germline, CDR1 is SGHRS, CDR2 YFSETQ. The germline V and J ends were trimmed by 2 bases and 3 bases, with 15 bases remaining between them. The CDR3 region has the DNA TGCGCCAGCAGCTTAAGGGCCGGAGTCTTCTACGAGCAGTACTTC. It yields the protein CASSLRAGVFYEQYF.

The gene calls are TRBV5-1 and TRBJ2-5; perhaps TRBD1 as D (6 bases). V was clipped by 4 bases and J by 0 bases, with 10 bases between them. Germline V CDR1 and CDR2: SGHRS, YFSETQ. The CDR3 length is 14 residues. The CDR3 DNA reads TGCGCCAGCAGCCCAGGACAGCACCAAGAGACCCAGTACTTC. Amino acids: CASSPGQHQETQYF.

The V gene is TRBV7-9, the J gene TRBJ2-2; D gene uncertain. CDR3 size: 16 residues. Germline V CDR1 and CDR2: SEHNR, FQNEAQ (reference sequence). Between the trimmed V and J ends, which lost 2 bases and 3 bases, there was a span of 13 bases. DNA of the CDR3: TGTGCCAGCAGCTTATACGTTAGTAGGGACACCGGGGAGCTGTTTTTT. Translated: CASSLYVSRDTGELFF.

The chain employs TRBV7-2 and TRBJ1-6; no definite D call. The germline V and J ends were trimmed by 5 bases and 14 bases, with 31 bases remaining between them. The CDR3 totals 18 residues. The germline V gene has CDR1 SGHTA and CDR2 FQGNSA. CDR3 protein: CASSPKSGSSRFGVALHF. The CDR3 DNA reads TGTGCCAGCAGCCCGAAATCCGGGTCGTCTCGATTTGGGGTAGCCCTCCACTTT.

This clone turned up a few times. The chain recombines TRBV5-4 with TRBJ2-3; D uncertain. This CDR3 region has 14 residues. Germline values: CDR1 SGHNT, CDR2 YYREEE (reference sequence). Trimming pared 4 bases from V and 2 bases from J, leaving 11 bases between. The CDR3 region has the DNA TGTGCCAGCAGCCCCACGGACGACACAGATACGCAGTATTTT. Its translation is CASSPTDDTDTQYF.

The chain uses TRBV18 and TRBJ2-5; a possible D gene is TRBD2 (5 bases). Between the trimmed V and J ends, which lost 4 bases and 5 bases, there was a span of 17 bases. Germline CDR1 KGHSH, CDR2 LQKENI. The CDR3 is 15 amino acids. CDR3 DNA: TGTGCCAGCTCACGAGGTATTGCGGGCGAGGAGACCCAGTACTTC. Translated: CASSRGIAGEETQYF.

The CDR3 sequence: CATTGGGRYETQYF. CDR3 bases: TGTGCCACCACGGGAGGGGGCCGCTATGAGACCCAGTACTTC. The chain combines TRBV7-9 with TRBJ2-5; D perhaps matches TRBD2 (8 bases). V lost 10 bases to trimming and J lost 5 bases, with 20 bases between them. From germline, CDR1 is SEHNR and CDR2 FQNEAQ (reference sequence). This CDR3 has 14 residues.

CDR3 amino acids: CASSLSGTQTQYF. DNA for the CDR3: TGTGCCAGCAGTTTATCAGGGACGCAGACCCAGTACTTC. The gene calls are TRBV28 and TRBJ2-5, with D perhaps matching TRBD1 or TRBD2 (5 bases each). Germline V CDR1 and CDR2: MDHEN, SYDVKM. CDR3 length equals 13 residues. Trimming removed 1 base at V and 6 bases at J, with 9 bases between.

The gene calls are TRBV30 and TRBJ2-5; no clear D gene. CDR1 and CDR2 from the germline V gene are GTSNPN and SVGIG (reference sequence). The length of the CDR3 is 14 residues. Trimming removed 5 bases at V and 3 bases at J, with 16 bases between. CDR3 DNA sequence: TGTGCCTGGGTCGCGCACGGTATCAAAGAGACCCAGTACTTC. As protein: CAWVAHGIKETQYF.

This chain connects TRBV27 to TRBJ2-5, with D perhaps TRBD1 (8 bases). The V and J ends lost 2 bases and 5 bases respectively, with 12 bases between them. The CDR3 is 14 residues long. Looked up from germline, CDR1 is MNHEY and CDR2 is SMNVEV (reference sequence). In DNA, the CDR3 is TGTGCCAGCAGTTTAGACAGGGGAGGGGAGACCCAGTACTTC. Protein product: CASSLDRGGETQYF.

This clone was seen once. J is TRBJ2-1 and V is TRBV20-1; no clear D. Trimming pared 5 bases from V and 6 bases from J, leaving 8 bases between. The CDR3 contains 11 residues. Germline V gene sequence: CDR1 DFQATT, CDR2 SNEGSKA (reference sequence). As DNA, the CDR3 is TGCAGTGCTCACCGAACCAATGAGCAGTTCTTC. Its protein is CSAHRTNEQFF.

The chain couples TRBV2 to TRBJ1-1; maybe TRBD1 (5 bases). The germline V gene has CDR1 SNHLY and CDR2 FYNNEI. V shed 8 bases and J shed 4 bases, with 11 bases lying between them. The length of the CDR3 is 12 residues. The CDR3 spells CASLPGGTEAFF. The CDR3 coding sequence is TGTGCCAGCCTCCCCGGGGGCACTGAAGCTTTCTTT.

The sample holds one count of this clone. V is TRBV27 and J is TRBJ1-6; D remains unclear. The V end lost 6 bases, the J end lost 5 bases, and 5 bases lay between the germline ends. CDR1 and CDR2 from the germline V gene are MNHEY and SMNVEV (reference sequence). The CDR3 spans 12 residues. The CDR3 region is CASRANNSPLHF. CDR3 sequence (DNA): TGTGCCAGCAGGGCGAATAATTCACCCCTCCACTTT.

The gene calls are TRBV7-8 and TRBJ1-1; a possible D gene is TRBD1 (5 bases). The germline V and J ends were trimmed by 3 bases and 1 base, with 9 bases remaining between them. In germline, CDR1 is SGHVS, CDR2 FQNEAQ. CDR3 length: 14 amino acids. The CDR3 nucleotides read TGTGCCAGCAGCTTCGGGGGTACGAACACTGAAGCTTTCTTT. As protein: CASSFGGTNTEAFF.

The rearrangement links TRBV7-3 to TRBJ2-2; 8 nucleotides line up with TRBD1. The CDR3 covers 14 residues. Germline loops: CDR1 SGHTA, CDR2 FQGTGA. Trimming cost V 7 bases and J 4 bases; bases outside gene matches: 5. The CDR3 protein is CASKTGAGTGELFF. In DNA, the CDR3 is TGTGCCAGCAAGACAGGGGCGGGCACCGGGGAGCTGTTTTTT.

In regard to this clone: The same CDR3 can be traced to other DNA sequences in this sample. The chain has TRBV5-1 and TRBJ2-3; no definite D call. CDR3 length: 14 residues. V gave up 0 bases and J gave up 0 bases, with 5 bases separating them. From germline, CDR1 is SGHRS and CDR2 YFSETQ. This chain's CDR3 is CASSLGYSTDTQYF. The CDR3 DNA reads as TGCGCCAGCAGCTTGGGGTATAGCACAGATACGCAGTATTTT.